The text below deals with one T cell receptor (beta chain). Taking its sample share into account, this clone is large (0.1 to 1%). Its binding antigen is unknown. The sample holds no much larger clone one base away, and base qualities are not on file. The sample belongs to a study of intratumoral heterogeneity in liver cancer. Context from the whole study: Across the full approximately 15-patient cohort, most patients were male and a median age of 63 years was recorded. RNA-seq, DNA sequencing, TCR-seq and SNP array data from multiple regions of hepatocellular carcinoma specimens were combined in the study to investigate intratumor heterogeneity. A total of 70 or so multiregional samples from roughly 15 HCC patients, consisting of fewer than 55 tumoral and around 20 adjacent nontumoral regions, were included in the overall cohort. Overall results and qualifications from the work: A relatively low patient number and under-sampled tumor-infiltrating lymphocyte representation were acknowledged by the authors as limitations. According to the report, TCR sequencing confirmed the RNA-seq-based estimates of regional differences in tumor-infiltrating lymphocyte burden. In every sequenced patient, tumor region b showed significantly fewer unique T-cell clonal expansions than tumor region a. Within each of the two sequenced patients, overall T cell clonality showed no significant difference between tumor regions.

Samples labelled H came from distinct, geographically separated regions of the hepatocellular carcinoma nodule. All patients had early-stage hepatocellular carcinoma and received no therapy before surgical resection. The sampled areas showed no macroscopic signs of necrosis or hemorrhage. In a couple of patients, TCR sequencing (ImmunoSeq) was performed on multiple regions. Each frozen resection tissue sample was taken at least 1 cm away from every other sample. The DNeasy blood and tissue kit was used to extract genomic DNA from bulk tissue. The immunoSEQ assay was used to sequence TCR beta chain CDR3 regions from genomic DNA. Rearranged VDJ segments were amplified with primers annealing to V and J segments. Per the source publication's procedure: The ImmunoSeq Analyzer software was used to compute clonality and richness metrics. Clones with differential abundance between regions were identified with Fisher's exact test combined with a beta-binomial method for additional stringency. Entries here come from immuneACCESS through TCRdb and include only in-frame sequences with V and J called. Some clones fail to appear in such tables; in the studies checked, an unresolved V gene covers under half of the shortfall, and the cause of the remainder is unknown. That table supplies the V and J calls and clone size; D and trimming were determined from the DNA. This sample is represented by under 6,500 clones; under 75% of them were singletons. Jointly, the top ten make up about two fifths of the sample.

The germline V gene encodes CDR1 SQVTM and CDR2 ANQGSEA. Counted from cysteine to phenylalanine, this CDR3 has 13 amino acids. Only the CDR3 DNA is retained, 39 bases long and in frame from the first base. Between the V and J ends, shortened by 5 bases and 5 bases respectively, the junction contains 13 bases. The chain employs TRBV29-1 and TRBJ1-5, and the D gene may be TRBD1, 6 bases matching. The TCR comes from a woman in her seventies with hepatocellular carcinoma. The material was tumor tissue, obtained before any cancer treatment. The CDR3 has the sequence CSVQTGRDQPQHF. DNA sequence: TGCAGCGTTCAGACAGGAAGAGATCAGCCCCAGCATTTT.